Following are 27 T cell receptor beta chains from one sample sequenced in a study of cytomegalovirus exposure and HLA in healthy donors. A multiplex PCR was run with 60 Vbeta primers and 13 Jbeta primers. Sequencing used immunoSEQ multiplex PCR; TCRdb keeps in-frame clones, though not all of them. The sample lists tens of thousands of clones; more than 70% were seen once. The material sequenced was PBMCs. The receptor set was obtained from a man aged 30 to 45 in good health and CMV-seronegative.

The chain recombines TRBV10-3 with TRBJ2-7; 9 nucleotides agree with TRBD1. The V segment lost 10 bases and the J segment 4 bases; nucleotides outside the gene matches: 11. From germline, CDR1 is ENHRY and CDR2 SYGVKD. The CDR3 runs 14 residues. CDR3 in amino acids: CASIFRDREYEQYF. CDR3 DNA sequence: TGTGCCAGCATTTTCCGGGACAGGGAGTACGAGCAGTACTTC.

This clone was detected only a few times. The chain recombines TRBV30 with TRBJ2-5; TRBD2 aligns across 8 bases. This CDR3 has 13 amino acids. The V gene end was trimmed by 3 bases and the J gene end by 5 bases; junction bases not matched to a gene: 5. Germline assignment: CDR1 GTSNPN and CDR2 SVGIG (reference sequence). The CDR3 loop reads CAWSGGAGETQYF. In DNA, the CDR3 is TGTGCCTGGAGCGGGGGGGCCGGGGAGACCCAGTACTTC.

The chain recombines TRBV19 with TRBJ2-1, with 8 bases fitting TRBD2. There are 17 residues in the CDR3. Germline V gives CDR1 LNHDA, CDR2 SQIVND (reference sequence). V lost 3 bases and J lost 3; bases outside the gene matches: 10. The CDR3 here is CASSMGFRGGSYNEQFF. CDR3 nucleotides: TGTGCCAGTAGTATGGGTTTCCGCGGGGGGAGCTACAATGAGCAGTTCTTC.

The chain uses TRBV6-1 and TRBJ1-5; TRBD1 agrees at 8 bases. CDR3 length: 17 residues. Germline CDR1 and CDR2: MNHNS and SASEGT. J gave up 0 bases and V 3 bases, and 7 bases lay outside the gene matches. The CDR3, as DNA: TGTGCCAGCAGTGACACCGACAGGGGATATAGCAATCAGCCCCAGCATTTT. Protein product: CASSDTDRGYSNQPQHF.

CDR3 in amino acids: CASSIVGDTQYF. The DNA of the CDR3 is TGTGCCAGCAGCATAGTCGGAGATACGCAGTATTTT. The rearrangement links TRBV28 to TRBJ2-3; D not resolved. The V end lost 6 bases, the J end lost 5 bases, and 9 bases lay between the germline ends. The CDR3 spans 12 residues. Germline V gives CDR1 MDHEN, CDR2 SYDVKM. Full variable domain (remainder filled in from reference TRBV28 and TRBJ2-3): DVKVTQSSRYLVKRTGEKVFLECVQDMDHENMFWYRQDPGLGLRLIYFSYDVKMKEKGDIPEGYSVSREKKERFSLILESASTNQTSMYLCASSIVGDTQYFGPGTRLTVL.

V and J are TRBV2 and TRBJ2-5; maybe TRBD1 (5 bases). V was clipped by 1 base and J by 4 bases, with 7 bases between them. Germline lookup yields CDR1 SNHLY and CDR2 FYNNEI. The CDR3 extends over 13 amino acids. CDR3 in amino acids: CASSEDRLETQYF. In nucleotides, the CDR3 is TGTGCCAGCAGTGAAGACAGGTTAGAGACCCAGTACTTC.

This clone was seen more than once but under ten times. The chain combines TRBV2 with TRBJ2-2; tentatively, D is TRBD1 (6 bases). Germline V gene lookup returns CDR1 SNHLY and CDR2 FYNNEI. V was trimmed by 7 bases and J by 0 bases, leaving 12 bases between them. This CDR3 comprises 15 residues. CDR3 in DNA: TGTGCCAGCACCCTTCAGGGGACGAACACCGGGGAGCTGTTTTTT. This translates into CASTLQGTNTGELFF.

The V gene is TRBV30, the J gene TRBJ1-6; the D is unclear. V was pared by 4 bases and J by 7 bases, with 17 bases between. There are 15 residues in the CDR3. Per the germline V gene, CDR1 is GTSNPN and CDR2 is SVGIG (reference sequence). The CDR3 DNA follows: TGTGCCTGGATGGGTTCAGCTCCGGGAAATTCACCCCTCCACTTT. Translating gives CAWMGSAPGNSPLHF.

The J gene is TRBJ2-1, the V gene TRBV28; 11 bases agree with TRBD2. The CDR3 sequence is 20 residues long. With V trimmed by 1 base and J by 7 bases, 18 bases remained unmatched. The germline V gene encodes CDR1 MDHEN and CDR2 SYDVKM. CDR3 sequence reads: CASSLFLKPGLAGGRNEQFF. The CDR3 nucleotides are TGTGCCAGCAGTTTATTCCTCAAACCGGGGCTAGCGGGAGGTCGAAATGAGCAGTTCTTC.

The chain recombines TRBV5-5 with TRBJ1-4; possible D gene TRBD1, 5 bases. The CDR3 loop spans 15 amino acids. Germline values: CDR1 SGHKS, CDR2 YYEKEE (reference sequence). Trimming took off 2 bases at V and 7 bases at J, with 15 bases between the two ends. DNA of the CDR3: TGTGCCAGCAGCTTTAAAGGCGGGGGGGGTGAAAAACTGTTTTTT. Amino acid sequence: CASSFKGGGGEKLFF.

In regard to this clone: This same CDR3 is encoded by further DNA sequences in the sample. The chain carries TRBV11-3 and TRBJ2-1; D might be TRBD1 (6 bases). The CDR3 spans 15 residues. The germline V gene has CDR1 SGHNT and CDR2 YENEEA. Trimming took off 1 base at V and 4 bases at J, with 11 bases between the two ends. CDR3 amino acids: CASSLGAGAYNEQFF. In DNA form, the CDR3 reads TGTGCCAGCAGCTTAGGGGCAGGGGCATACAATGAGCAGTTCTTC.

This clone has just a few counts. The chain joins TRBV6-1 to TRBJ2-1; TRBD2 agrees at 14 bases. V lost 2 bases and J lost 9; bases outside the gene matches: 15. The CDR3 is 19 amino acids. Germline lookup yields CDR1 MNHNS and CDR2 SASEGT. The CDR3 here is CASSERLVWRGLAGVEQFF. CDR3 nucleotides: TGTGCCAGCAGTGAACGATTGGTGTGGAGGGGACTAGCGGGAGTTGAGCAGTTCTTC.

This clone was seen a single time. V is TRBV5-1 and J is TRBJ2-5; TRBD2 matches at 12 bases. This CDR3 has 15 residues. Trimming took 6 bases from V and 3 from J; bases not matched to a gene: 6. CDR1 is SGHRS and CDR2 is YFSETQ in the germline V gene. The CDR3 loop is CASMTSGRGEETQYF. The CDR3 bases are TGCGCCAGCATGACTAGCGGGAGAGGGGAAGAGACCCAGTACTTC.

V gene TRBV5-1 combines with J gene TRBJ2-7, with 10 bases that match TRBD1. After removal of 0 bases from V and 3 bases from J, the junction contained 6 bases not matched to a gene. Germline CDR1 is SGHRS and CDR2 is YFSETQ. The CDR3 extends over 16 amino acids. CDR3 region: CASSLGWRTGGYEQYF. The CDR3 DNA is TGCGCCAGCAGCTTGGGGTGGCGGACAGGGGGCTACGAGCAGTACTTC. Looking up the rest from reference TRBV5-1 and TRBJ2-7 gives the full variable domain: KAGVTQTPRYLIKTRGQQVTLSCSPISGHRSVSWYQQTPGQGLQFLFEYFSETQRNKGNFPGRFSGRQFSNSRSEMNVSTLELGDSALYLCASSLGWRTGGYEQYFGPGTRLTVT.

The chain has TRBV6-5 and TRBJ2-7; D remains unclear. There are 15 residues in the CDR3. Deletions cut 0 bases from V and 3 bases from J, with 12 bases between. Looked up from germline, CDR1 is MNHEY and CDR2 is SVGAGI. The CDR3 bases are TGTGCCAGCAGTTACTCGACGGTAGCCCGCTACGAGCAGTACTTC. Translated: CASSYSTVARYEQYF.

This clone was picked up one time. DNA for the CDR3: TGTGCCAGCTCACCACTCGGACATTCGAGCTCTGGAAACACCATATATTTT. It codes for CASSPLGHSSSGNTIYF. V and J are TRBV18 and TRBJ1-3; perhaps TRBD1 as D (5 bases). The CDR3 is 17 residues long. V shed 1 base and J shed 0 bases, with 13 bases lying between them. Germline CDR1 reads KGHSH; CDR2 reads LQKENI.

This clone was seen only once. The CDR3 spells CAWSVQGDGNQPQHF. The CDR3, as DNA: TGTGCCTGGAGTGTACAGGGGGATGGCAATCAGCCCCAGCATTTT. The gene calls are TRBV30 and TRBJ1-5; 8 bases line up with TRBD1. V was clipped by 0 bases and J by 2 bases; unmatched bases: 3. The CDR3 runs 15 residues. The germline V gene encodes CDR1 GTSNPN and CDR2 SVGIG (reference sequence).

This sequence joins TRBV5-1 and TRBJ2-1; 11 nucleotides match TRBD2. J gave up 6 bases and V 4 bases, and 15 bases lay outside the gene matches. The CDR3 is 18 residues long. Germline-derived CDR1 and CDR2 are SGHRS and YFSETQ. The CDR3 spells CASSKRTQLAGAINEQFF. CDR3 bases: TGCGCCAGCAGCAAAAGAACCCAACTAGCGGGAGCGATCAATGAGCAGTTCTTC.

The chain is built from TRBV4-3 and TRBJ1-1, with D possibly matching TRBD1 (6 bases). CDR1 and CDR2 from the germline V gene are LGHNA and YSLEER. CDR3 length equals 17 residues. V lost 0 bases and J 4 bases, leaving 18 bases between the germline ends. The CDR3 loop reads CASSQDWAGVGRTEAFF. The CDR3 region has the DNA TGCGCCAGCAGCCAAGATTGGGCAGGGGTCGGGCGCACTGAAGCTTTCTTT.

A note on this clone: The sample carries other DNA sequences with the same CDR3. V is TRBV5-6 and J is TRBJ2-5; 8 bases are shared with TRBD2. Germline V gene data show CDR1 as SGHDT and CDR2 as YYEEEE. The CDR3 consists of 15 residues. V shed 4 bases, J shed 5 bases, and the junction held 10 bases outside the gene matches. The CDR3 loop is CASSDQTSAGETQYF. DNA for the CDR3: TGTGCCAGCAGCGATCAGACTAGCGCGGGGGAGACCCAGTACTTC.

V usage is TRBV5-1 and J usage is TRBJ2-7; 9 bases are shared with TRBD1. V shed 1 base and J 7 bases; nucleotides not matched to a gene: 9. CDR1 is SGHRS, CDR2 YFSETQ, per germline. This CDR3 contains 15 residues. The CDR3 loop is CASSLYGTGSMEQYF. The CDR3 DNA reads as TGCGCCAGCAGCTTGTATGGGACAGGGTCAATGGAGCAGTACTTC.

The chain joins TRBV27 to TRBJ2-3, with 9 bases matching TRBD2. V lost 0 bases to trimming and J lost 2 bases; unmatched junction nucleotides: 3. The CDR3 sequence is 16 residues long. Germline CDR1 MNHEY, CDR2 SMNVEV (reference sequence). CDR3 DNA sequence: TGTGCCAGCAGTTTATCGACTAGCGGATACACAGATACGCAGTATTTT. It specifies CASSLSTSGYTDTQYF.

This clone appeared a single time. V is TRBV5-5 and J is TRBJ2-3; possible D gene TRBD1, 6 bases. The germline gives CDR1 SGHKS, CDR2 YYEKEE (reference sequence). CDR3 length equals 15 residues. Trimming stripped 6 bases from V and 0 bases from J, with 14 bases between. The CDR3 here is CASNLGGYSTDTQYF. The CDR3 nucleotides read TGTGCCAGCAACTTAGGGGGATATAGCACAGATACGCAGTATTTT. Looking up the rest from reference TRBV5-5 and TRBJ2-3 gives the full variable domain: DAGVTQSPTHLIKTRGQQVTLRCSPISGHKSVSWYQQVLGQGPQFIFQYYEKEERGRGNFPDRFSARQFPNYSSELNVNALLLGDSALYLCASNLGGYSTDTQYFGPGTRLTVL.

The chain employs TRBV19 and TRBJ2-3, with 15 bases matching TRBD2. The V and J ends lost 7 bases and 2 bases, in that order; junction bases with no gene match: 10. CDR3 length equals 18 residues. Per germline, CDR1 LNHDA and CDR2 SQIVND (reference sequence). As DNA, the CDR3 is TGTGCCAGTACTCCGGGACTAGCGGGAGGTCGGCCCACAGATACGCAGTATTTT. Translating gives CASTPGLAGGRPTDTQYF.

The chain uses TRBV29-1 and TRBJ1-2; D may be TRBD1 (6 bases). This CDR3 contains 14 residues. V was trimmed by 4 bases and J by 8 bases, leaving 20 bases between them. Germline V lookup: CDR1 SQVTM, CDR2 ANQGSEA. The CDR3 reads CSVGAGEGSGGYTF. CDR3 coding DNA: TGCAGCGTTGGGGCAGGGGAGGGTTCTGGGGGCTACACCTTC.

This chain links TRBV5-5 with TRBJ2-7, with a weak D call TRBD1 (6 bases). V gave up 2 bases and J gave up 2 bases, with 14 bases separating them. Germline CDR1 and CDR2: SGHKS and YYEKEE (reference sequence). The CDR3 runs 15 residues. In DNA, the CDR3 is TGTGCCAGCAGCTTTCCGGGACACGATACCTACGAGCAGTACTTC. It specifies CASSFPGHDTYEQYF.

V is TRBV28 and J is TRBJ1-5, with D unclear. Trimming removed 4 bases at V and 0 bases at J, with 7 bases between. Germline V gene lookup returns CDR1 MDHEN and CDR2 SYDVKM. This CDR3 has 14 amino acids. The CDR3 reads CASSSLYSNQPQHF. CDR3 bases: TGTGCCAGCAGTTCCCTGTATAGCAATCAGCCCCAGCATTTT.